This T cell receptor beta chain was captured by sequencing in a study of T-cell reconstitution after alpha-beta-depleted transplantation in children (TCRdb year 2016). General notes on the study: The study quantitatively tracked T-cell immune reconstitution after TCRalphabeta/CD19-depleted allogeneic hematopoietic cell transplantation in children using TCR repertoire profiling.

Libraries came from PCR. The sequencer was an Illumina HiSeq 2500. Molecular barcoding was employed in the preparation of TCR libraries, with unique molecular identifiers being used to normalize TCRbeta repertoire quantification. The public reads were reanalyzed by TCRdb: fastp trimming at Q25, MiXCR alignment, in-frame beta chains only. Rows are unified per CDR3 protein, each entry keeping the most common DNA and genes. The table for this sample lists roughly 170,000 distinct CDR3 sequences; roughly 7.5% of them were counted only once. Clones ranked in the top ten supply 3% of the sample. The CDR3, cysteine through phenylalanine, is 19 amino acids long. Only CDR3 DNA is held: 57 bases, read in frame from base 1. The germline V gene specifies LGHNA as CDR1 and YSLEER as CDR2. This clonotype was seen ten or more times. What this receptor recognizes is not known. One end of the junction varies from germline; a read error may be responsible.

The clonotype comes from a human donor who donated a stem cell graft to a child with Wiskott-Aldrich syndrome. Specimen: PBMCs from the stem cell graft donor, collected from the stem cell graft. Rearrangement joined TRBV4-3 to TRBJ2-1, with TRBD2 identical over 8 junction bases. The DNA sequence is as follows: TGCGCCAGCAACAAAAGGTCCTGGCTAGCGGGTTCCTCCGACAATGAGCAGTTCTTC. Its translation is CASNKRSWLAGSSDNEQFF.